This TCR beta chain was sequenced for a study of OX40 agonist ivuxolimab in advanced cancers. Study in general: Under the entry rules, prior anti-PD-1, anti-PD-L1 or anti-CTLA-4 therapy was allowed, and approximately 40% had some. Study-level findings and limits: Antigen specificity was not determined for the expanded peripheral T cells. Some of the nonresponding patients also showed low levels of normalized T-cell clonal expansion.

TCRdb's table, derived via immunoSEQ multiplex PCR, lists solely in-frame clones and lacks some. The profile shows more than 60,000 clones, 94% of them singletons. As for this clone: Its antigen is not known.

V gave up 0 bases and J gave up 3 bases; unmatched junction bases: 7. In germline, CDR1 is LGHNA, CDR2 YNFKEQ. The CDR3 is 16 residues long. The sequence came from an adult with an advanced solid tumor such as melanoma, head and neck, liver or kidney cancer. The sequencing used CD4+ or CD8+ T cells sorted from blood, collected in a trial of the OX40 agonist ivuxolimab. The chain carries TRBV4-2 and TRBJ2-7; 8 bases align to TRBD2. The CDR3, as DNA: TGTGCCAGCAGCCAAGATCGGGTAGCGGGACTCTACGAGCAGTACTTC. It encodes CASSQDRVAGLYEQYF.